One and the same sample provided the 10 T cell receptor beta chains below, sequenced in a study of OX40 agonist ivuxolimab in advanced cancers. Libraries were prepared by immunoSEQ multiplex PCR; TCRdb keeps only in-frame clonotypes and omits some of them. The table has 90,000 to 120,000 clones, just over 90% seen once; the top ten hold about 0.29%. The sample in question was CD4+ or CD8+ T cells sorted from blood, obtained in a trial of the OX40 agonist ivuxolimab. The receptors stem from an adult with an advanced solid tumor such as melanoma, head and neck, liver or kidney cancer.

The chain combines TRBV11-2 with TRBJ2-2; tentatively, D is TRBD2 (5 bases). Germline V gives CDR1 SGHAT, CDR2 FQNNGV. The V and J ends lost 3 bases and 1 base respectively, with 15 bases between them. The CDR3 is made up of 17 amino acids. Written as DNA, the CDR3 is TGTGCCAGCAGCTTTTATCGGGGAGAGGTGAACACCGGGGAGCTGTTTTTT. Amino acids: CASSFYRGEVNTGELFF.

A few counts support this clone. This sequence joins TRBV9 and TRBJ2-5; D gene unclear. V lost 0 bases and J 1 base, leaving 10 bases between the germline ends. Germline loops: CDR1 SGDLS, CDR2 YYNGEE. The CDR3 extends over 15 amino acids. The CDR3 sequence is CASSVDPNGQETQYF. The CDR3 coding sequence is TGTGCCAGCAGCGTAGACCCCAACGGCCAAGAGACCCAGTACTTC.

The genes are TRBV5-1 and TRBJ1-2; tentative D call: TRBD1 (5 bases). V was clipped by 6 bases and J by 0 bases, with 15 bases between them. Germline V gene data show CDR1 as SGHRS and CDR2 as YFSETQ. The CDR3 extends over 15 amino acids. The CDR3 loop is CASMPLEGTNYGYTF. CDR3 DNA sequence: TGCGCCAGCATGCCCCTGGAGGGGACTAACTATGGCTACACCTTC.

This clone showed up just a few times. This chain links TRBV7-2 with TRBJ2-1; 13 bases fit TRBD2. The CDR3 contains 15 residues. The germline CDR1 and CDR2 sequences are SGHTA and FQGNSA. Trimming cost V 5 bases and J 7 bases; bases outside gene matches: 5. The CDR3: CASSPRTSGSNEQFF. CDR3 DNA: TGTGCCAGCAGCCCCCGGACTAGCGGGAGTAATGAGCAGTTCTTC. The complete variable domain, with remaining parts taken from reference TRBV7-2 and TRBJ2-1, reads GAGVSQSPSNKVTEKGKDVELRCDPISGHTALYWYRQSLGQGLEFLIYFQGNSAPDKSGLPSDRFSAERTGGSVSTLTIQRTQQEDSAVYLCASSPRTSGSNEQFFGPGTRLTVL.

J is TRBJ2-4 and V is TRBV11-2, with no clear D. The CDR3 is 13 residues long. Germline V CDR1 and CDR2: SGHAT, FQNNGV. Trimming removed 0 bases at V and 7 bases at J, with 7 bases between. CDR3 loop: CASSLDRANIQYF. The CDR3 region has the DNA TGTGCCAGCAGCTTAGACCGAGCGAACATTCAGTACTTC.

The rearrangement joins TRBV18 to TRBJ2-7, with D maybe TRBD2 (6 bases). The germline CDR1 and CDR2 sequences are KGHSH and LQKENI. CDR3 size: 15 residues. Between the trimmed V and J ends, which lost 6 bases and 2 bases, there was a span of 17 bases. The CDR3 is CASSELAGGTYEQYF. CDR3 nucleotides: TGTGCCAGCTCGGAACTAGCTGGGGGTACCTACGAGCAGTACTTC.

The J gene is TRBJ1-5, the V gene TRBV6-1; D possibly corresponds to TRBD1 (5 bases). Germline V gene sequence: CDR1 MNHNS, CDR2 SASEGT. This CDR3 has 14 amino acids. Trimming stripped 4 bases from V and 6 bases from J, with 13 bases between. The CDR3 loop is CASSVEGRRQPQHF. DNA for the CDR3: TGTGCCAGCAGTGTCGAGGGGAGGCGTCAGCCCCAGCATTTT.

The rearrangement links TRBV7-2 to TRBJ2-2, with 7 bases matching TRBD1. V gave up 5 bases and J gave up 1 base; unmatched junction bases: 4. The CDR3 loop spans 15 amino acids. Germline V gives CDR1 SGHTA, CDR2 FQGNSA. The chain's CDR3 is CASSLDRVNTGELFF. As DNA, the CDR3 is TGTGCCAGCAGCCTCGACAGGGTGAACACCGGGGAGCTGTTTTTT.

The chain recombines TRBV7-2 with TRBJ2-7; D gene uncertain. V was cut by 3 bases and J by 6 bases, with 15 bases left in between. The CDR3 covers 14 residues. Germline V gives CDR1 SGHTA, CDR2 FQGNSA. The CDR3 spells CASSFGPTAGEQYF. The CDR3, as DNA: TGTGCCAGCAGCTTTGGTCCTACCGCCGGCGAGCAGTACTTC.

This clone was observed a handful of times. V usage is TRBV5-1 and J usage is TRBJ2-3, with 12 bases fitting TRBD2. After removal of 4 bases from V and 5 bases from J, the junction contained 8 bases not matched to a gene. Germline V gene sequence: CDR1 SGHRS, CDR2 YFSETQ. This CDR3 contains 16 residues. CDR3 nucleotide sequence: TGCGCCAGCAGCCCCAGACTAGCGGGAGTAAGAGATACGCAGTATTTT. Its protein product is CASSPRLAGVRDTQYF. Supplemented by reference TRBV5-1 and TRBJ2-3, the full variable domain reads KAGVTQTPRYLIKTRGQQVTLSCSPISGHRSVSWYQQTPGQGLQFLFEYFSETQRNKGNFPGRFSGRQFSNSRSEMNVSTLELGDSALYLCASSPRLAGVRDTQYFGPGTRLTVL.